This T cell receptor beta chain was profiled in a study of blood T cell repertoires in COVID-19. Sequencing was performed with immunoSEQ multiplex PCR; in TCRdb, only in-frame clones are kept and a portion is missing. Of some 330,000 clones listed, more than 85% are singletons. This receptor was obtained from a woman in her 30s who had recovered from COVID-19. Sequenced sample: PBMCs or T cells enriched from blood (not recorded which).

As DNA, the CDR3 is TGTGCCACCAGCAGCGACAGGGGTTTCTCTGGGGCCAACGTCCTGACTTTC. This sequence encodes CATSSDRGFSGANVLTF. V usage is TRBV15 and J usage is TRBJ2-6, with 8 bases identical to TRBD1. The CDR3 sequence is 17 residues long. V dropped 3 bases and J dropped 0; count of bases not matched to a gene: 4. Germline-derived CDR1 and CDR2 are LNHNV and YYDKDF (reference sequence). Complete variable domain (other parts from reference TRBV15 and TRBJ2-6): DAMVIQNPRYQVTQFGKPVTLSCSQTLNHNVMYWYQQKSSQAPKLLFHYYDKDFNNEADTPDNFQSRRPNTSFCFLDIRSPGLGDTAMYLCATSSDRGFSGANVLTFGAGSRLTVL.